This entry describes one T cell receptor beta chain. Its specificity is not known. This entry is derived from a study of shared clonotypes between healthy human individuals. Sequencing was performed with immunoSEQ multiplex PCR; in TCRdb, only in-frame clones are kept and a portion is missing. The table records over 2 million clones, about nine tenths of them present only once. Whole-study findings and limits: Generation probabilities of non-shared clonotypes were lower (relative to those shared by all four donors). A few donors showed sharing of about 4.7% of naive CD4 clonotypes.

Germline loops: CDR1 LNHNV, CDR2 YYDKDF (reference sequence). The CDR3 sequence is 16 residues long. Trimming removed 3 bases at V and 0 bases at J, with 12 bases between. J is TRBJ1-5 and V is TRBV15; possible D gene TRBD1, 6 bases. What was sequenced was naive CD4+ T cells from PBMCs. Subset given: CD45RA+ positively selected. The clonotype was recovered from a man younger than 35 in good health. Some clones in this sample may be carry-over from other donors' samples. CDR3 sequence: CATSRGGTDSNQPQHF. In DNA, the CDR3 is TGTGCCACCAGCAGGGGGGGCACTGATAGCAATCAGCCCCAGCATTTT.